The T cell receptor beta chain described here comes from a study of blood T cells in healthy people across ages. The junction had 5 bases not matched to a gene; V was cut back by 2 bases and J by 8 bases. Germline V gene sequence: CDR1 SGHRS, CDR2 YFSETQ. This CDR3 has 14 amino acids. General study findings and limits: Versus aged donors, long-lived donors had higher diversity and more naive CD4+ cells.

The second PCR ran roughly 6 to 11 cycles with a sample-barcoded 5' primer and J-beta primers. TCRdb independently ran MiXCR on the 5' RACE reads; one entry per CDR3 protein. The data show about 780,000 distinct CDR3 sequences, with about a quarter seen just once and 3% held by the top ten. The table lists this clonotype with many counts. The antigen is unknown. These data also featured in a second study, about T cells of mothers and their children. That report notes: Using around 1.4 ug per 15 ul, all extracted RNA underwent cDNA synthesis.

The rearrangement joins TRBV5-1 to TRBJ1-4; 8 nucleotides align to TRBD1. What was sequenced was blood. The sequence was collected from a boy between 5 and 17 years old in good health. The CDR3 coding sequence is TGCGCCAGCAGCTTCCAGGGGGCTGAGGAAAAACTGTTTTTT. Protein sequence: CASSFQGAEEKLFF.